Below, 8 T cell receptor beta chains from the same sample are listed, as sequenced in a study of tumor and adjacent non-tumor tissue in lung cancer. A modified ARM-PCR protocol with three rounds of nested PCR amplified TCRbeta. Using its own MiXCR run on the multiplex PCR reads, TCRdb lists one record per CDR3 protein. This sample carries over 100,000 distinct CDR3 sequences, roughly 75% of them seen once, and the ten largest clones take roughly 35%. The template was RNA from unsorted bulk tissue. The sequenced sample was lung tumor tissue. The receptors come from a woman aged 55-69 years with non-small cell lung cancer.

Notes on this clonotype: This may come from a read error, since a much larger clone is one base off. The CDR3 ends on some other residue instead of the conserved phenylalanine or tryptophan, so this is likely a read error. This chain uses TRBV20-1 with TRBJ2-3; D remains unclear. V was clipped by 0 bases and J by 0 bases, with 7 bases between them. The CDR3 length is 14 residues. Germline CDR1 DFQATT, CDR2 SNEGSKA (reference sequence). The CDR3 is CSARDHPSTDTQYS. In DNA, the CDR3 is TGCAGTGCTAGAGACCATCCTAGCACAGATACGCAGTATTCT.

V usage is TRBV11-3 and J usage is TRBJ2-7; D possibly matches TRBD1 or TRBD2 (6 bases each). V was pared by 8 bases and J by 4 bases, with 18 bases between. The CDR3 contains 14 residues. Germline assignment: CDR1 SGHNT and CDR2 YENEEA. The CDR3 DNA reads TGTGCCAGCTTGCGGCAGGGGACTTCTTACGAGCAGTACTTC. Translating it yields CASLRQGTSYEQYF.

The rearrangement uses TRBV11-1 and TRBJ2-1; D call uncertain. The CDR3 runs 16 residues. CDR1 and CDR2 (germline): SGHAT, FQDESV (reference sequence). The V end lost 4 bases, the J end lost 4 bases, and 17 bases lay between the germline ends. The CDR3 sequence is CASSSSGSRSYNEQFF. CDR3 DNA: TGTGCCAGCAGCTCTTCGGGTTCGAGATCTTACAATGAGCAGTTCTTC.

This chain's CDR3 is CSVDGRREQYF. DNA for the CDR3: TGCAGCGTTGATGGTAGACGGGAGCAGTACTTC. This chain links TRBV29-1 with TRBJ2-7; no clear D gene. Per germline, CDR1 SQVTM and CDR2 ANQGSEA. This CDR3 is built from 11 residues. V lost 3 bases and J 7 bases, leaving 10 bases between the germline ends.

The V gene is TRBV20-1, the J gene TRBJ2-7; D is possibly TRBD2 (5 bases). CDR3 length: 14 residues. Germline V lookup: CDR1 DFQATT, CDR2 SNEGSKA (reference sequence). The CDR3 reads CITRVSASSYEQYF. The CDR3 nucleotides read TGCATTACTAGAGTTTCAGCGAGCTCCTACGAGCAGTACTTC.

The chain carries TRBV20-1 and TRBJ1-6; D is undetermined. The CDR3 has 14 amino acids. The V and J ends lost 6 bases and 0 bases respectively, with 9 bases between them. Germline CDR1 is DFQATT and CDR2 is SNEGSKA (reference sequence). Here the CDR3 reads CSAELDSYNSPLHF. CDR3 in DNA: TGCAGTGCGGAATTGGACTCCTATAATTCACCCCTCCACTTT.

This clonotype was counted once. The rearrangement joins TRBV20-1 to TRBJ2-3; no clear D gene. Looked up from germline, CDR1 is DFQATT and CDR2 is SNEGSKA (reference sequence). V dropped 8 bases and J dropped 2 bases, with 20 bases sitting between them. The CDR3 length is 15 residues. CDR3 DNA: TGCAGTACTGGTTGGGGATTAGCTTCCACAGATACGCAGTATTTT. Amino acids: CSTGWGLASTDTQYF.

In the case of this clonotype: No conserved phenylalanine or tryptophan ends this CDR3, so it is likely a read error. It is unclear where the CDR3 begins or ends on the DNA, so no DNA is shown, and the CDR3 is as TCRdb lists it. The V call is TRBV5-5, the J call TRBJ2-7; TRBD2, as called in the table, went unchecked against the DNA. The CDR3 is 12 residues long, ends included. Germline V gene sequence: CDR1 SGHKS, CDR2 YYEKEE (reference sequence). CDR3: CASSLDAGEHYC.